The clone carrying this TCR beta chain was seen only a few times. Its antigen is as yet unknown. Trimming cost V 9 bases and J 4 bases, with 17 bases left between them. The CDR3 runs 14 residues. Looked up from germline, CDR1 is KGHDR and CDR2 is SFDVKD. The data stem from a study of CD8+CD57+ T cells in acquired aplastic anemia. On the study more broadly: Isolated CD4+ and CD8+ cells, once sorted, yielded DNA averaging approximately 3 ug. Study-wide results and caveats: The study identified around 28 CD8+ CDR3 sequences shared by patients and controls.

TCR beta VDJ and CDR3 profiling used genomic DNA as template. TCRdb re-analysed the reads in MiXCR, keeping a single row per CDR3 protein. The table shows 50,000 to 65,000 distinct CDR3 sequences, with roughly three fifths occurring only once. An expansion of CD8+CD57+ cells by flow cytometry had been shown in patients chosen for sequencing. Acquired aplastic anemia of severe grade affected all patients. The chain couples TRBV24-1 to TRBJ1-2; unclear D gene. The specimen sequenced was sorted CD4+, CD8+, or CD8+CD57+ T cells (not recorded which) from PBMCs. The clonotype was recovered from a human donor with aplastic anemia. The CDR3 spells CATSGGGLAYGYTF. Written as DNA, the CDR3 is TGTGCCACCTCAGGAGGAGGGCTAGCCTATGGCTACACCTTC.